These 30 T cell receptor beta chains originate from one sample sequenced in a study of blood T cell repertoires in COVID-19. TCRdb's table, derived via immunoSEQ multiplex PCR, lists solely in-frame clones and lacks some. The data show around 400,000 clones, nearly 90% seen once. What was sequenced was PBMCs or T cells enriched from blood (not recorded which). These receptors originate from a woman in her 30s who had recovered from COVID-19.

The V call is TRBV11-1, the J call TRBJ2-5, with TRBD1 matching over 9 bases. The ends lost 1 base at V and 2 bases at J; junction bases unmatched: 5. The germline CDR1 and CDR2 sequences are SGHAT and FQDESV (reference sequence). This CDR3 comprises 16 residues. CDR3 in amino acids: CASSLVDRGIQETQYF. DNA of the CDR3: TGTGCCAGCAGCTTAGTTGACAGGGGGATTCAAGAGACCCAGTACTTC.

This chain links TRBV30 with TRBJ1-4; weak D call: TRBD1 (5 bases). Germline values: CDR1 GTSNPN, CDR2 SVGIG (reference sequence). The CDR3 consists of 14 residues. Trimming left V 0 bases short and J 10 bases short, with 15 bases between. CDR3 nucleotides: TGTGCCTGGAGTGTACGGGGGGTGACGGTAAAACTGTTTTTT. It yields the protein CAWSVRGVTVKLFF.

V is TRBV5-5 and J is TRBJ1-2; TRBD1 is a possible D gene (5 bases). This CDR3 has 13 amino acids. V dropped 4 bases and J dropped 7 bases, with 14 bases sitting between them. CDR1 is SGHKS and CDR2 is YYEKEE in the germline V gene (reference sequence). For the CDR3, the DNA is TGTGCCAGCAGCCCCTCCGGGGGATTTGGCTACACCTTC. It specifies CASSPSGGFGYTF.

This chain uses TRBV12-5 with TRBJ2-7, with D possibly matching TRBD1 (6 bases). Trimming stripped 0 bases from V and 6 bases from J, with 15 bases between. Per germline, CDR1 LGHNT and CDR2 FRNRAP. CDR3 size: 15 residues. This CDR3 reads CASGLVLQGTCEQYF. CDR3 nucleotides: TGTGCTAGTGGTTTGGTTTTACAGGGTACCTGCGAGCAGTACTTC.

The V call is TRBV5-6, the J call TRBJ2-7, with 11 bases aligning to TRBD1. Germline V gives CDR1 SGHDT, CDR2 YYEEEE. This CDR3 comprises 17 residues. The junction had 10 bases not matched to a gene; V was cut back by 2 bases and J by 3 bases. The CDR3 DNA reads TGTGCCAGCAGCTTCAGTTTCGCAGGGACAGGGGGCTACGAGCAGTACTTC. It specifies CASSFSFAGTGGYEQYF.

This chain uses TRBV5-1 with TRBJ2-3; 11 nucleotides agree with TRBD2. Germline-derived CDR1 and CDR2 are SGHRS and YFSETQ. This CDR3 spans 17 amino acids. Unmatched junction bases numbered 8, after V lost 1 base and J lost 4 bases. CDR3 protein: CASSLKPSGRHSDTQYF. The CDR3 DNA sequence: TGCGCCAGCAGCTTGAAGCCTAGCGGGAGGCACTCAGATACGCAGTATTTT.

CDR3 DNA: TGTGCCAGCAGTTACCGGGACAGGATGGAACGGCCCCAGCATTTT. It yields the protein CASSYRDRMERPQHF. The rearrangement links TRBV6-2 or TRBV6-3 to TRBJ1-5; 8 bases fit TRBD1. CDR3 length: 15 amino acids. Per germline, CDR1 MNHEY and CDR2 SVGEGT. Losses at the gene ends were 2 bases for V and 9 bases for J; bases not matched to a gene: 9.

This clone has just one count. The chain recombines TRBV5-6 with TRBJ2-7; D not certain. CDR1 is SGHDT and CDR2 is YYEEEE in the germline V gene. The CDR3 has 14 amino acids. V dropped 2 bases and J dropped 1 base, with 10 bases sitting between them. The CDR3: CASSFSDGSYEQYF. CDR3 bases: TGTGCCAGCAGCTTCTCCGACGGGTCCTACGAGCAGTACTTC.

This chain links TRBV19 with TRBJ2-7, with 10 bases lining up with TRBD1. Per germline, CDR1 LNHDA and CDR2 SQIVND (reference sequence). V lost 3 bases and J lost 3; bases outside the gene matches: 5. The CDR3 sequence is 15 residues long. CDR3 region: CASSIGGQGFYEQYF. CDR3 DNA: TGTGCCAGTAGTATCGGGGGACAGGGGTTCTACGAGCAGTACTTC.

A few counts support this clone. The chain joins TRBV7-3 to TRBJ2-2; 8 bases line up with TRBD1. With 4 bases clipped from V and 5 bases from J, the junction kept 12 bases outside the gene matches. Germline V gene sequence: CDR1 SGHTA, CDR2 FQGTGA. The CDR3 totals 17 residues. CDR3 residues: CASSSTGGQGLTGELFF. The CDR3 region has the DNA TGTGCCAGCAGCTCCACCGGCGGACAGGGTCTAACCGGGGAGCTGTTTTTT.

The CDR3: CASSLGLNTGELFF. The CDR3 coding sequence is TGTGCCAGCAGCCTCGGACTGAACACCGGGGAGCTGTTTTTT. V gene TRBV7-9 combines with J gene TRBJ2-2, with a possible D match to TRBD2 (5 bases). The CDR3 runs to 14 residues. Trimming pared 5 bases from V and 1 base from J, leaving 8 bases between. Germline V gene sequence: CDR1 SEHNR, CDR2 FQNEAQ (reference sequence).

The chain has TRBV7-8 and TRBJ2-3; 14 nucleotides match TRBD2. V trimming: 5 bases; J trimming: 4 bases; junction bases outside the gene matches: 5. Per germline, CDR1 SGHVS and CDR2 FQNEAQ. CDR3 length: 16 residues. The CDR3 DNA is TGTGCCAGCAGCCAACGGACTAGCGGGGGGCCAGATACGCAGTATTTT. This encodes CASSQRTSGGPDTQYF.

The chain employs TRBV9 and TRBJ2-4; no reliable D call. Germline lookup yields CDR1 SGDLS and CDR2 YYNGEE. The CDR3 has 13 amino acids. V was clipped by 0 bases and J by 6 bases, with 7 bases between them. In DNA, the CDR3 is TGTGCCAGCAGCGTAGGGGCCCGAAACATTCAGTACTTC. Its translation is CASSVGARNIQYF.

This clone appeared a single time. The chain employs TRBV18 and TRBJ2-7; possible D gene TRBD1, 6 bases. Trimming removed 2 bases from V and 4 bases from J, with 15 bases in between. Germline CDR1 and CDR2: KGHSH and LQKENI. This CDR3 is built from 15 residues. The CDR3 DNA follows: TGTGCCAGCTCACCAATCACAGGGATGACGTACGAGCAGTACTTC. As protein: CASSPITGMTYEQYF.

This chain connects TRBV5-1 to TRBJ1-2; D is unresolved. There are 12 residues in the CDR3. Trimming stripped 4 bases from V and 4 bases from J, with 8 bases between. CDR1 and CDR2 from the germline V gene are SGHRS and YFSETQ. The DNA of the CDR3 is TGCGCCAGCAGCGCCGATAGCTATGGCTACACCTTC. It yields the protein CASSADSYGYTF.

The gene calls are TRBV2 and TRBJ2-2; no reliable D call. The CDR3 runs to 12 residues. Germline V gives CDR1 SNHLY, CDR2 FYNNEI. V was cut by 6 bases and J by 1 base, with 3 bases left in between. CDR3 nucleotides: TGTGCCAGCAGCAAGAACACCGGGGAGCTGTTTTTT. Translated: CASSKNTGELFF.

This rearrangement joins TRBV4-2 to TRBJ1-1, with D hard to call. The CDR3 runs to 13 residues. The germline gives CDR1 LGHNA, CDR2 YNFKEQ. V lost 4 bases and J 5 bases, leaving 11 bases between the germline ends. Here the CDR3 reads CASSLTRETEAFF. DNA for the CDR3: TGTGCCAGCAGCCTCACAAGGGAGACTGAAGCTTTCTTT.

The gene calls are TRBV6-5 and TRBJ2-4, with 10 bases that match TRBD2. The V gene end was trimmed by 4 bases and the J gene end by 1 base; junction bases not matched to a gene: 4. The germline gives CDR1 MNHEY, CDR2 SVGAGI. The CDR3 has 16 amino acids. CDR3: CASSWTSGDAKNIQYF. For the CDR3, the DNA is TGTGCCAGCAGTTGGACTAGCGGAGACGCCAAAAACATTCAGTACTTC.

The chain is built from TRBV12-3 or TRBV12-4 and TRBJ1-5; no definite D call. The V and J ends lost 9 bases and 3 bases respectively, with 6 bases between them. The CDR3 totals 11 residues. As DNA, the CDR3 is TGTGCCAGTGGGCCCAATCAGCCCCAGCATTTT. Its translation: CASGPNQPQHF.

The rearrangement links TRBV20-1 to TRBJ2-7; no reliable D call. Trimming cost V 7 bases and J 6 bases, with 13 bases left between them. Looked up from germline, CDR1 is DFQATT and CDR2 is SNEGSKA (reference sequence). The length of the CDR3 is 11 residues. The CDR3 sequence: CSGEYGFEQYF. The DNA of the CDR3 is TGCAGTGGCGAATATGGTTTCGAGCAGTACTTC.

V usage is TRBV10-1 and J usage is TRBJ1-2, with D unresolved. The V gene lost 4 bases and the J gene lost 8 bases, with 20 bases spanning the gap. This CDR3 region has 15 residues. Germline CDR1 is WNHNN and CDR2 is SYGVQD (reference sequence). Written as DNA, the CDR3 is TGCGCCAGCAGTGCCCCTCGCGTCAGAAGAGGCGGCTACACCTTC. It is translated as CASSAPRVRRGGYTF.

This clone was seen a few times. The chain recombines TRBV12-3 or TRBV12-4 with TRBJ1-5; D is unresolved. The CDR3 totals 12 residues. The V and J ends lost 3 bases and 5 bases respectively, with 5 bases between them. The CDR3 protein is CASSLRDQPQHF. CDR3 DNA sequence: TGTGCCAGCAGTTTGAGAGATCAGCCCCAGCATTTT.

The gene calls are TRBV7-2 and TRBJ2-1; TRBD1 matches 7 bases. The germline gives CDR1 SGHTA, CDR2 FQGNSA. This CDR3 comprises 17 residues. The V gene end was trimmed by 4 bases and the J gene end by 8 bases; junction bases not matched to a gene: 17. The CDR3 protein is CASSYGLGRQGSDEQFF. DNA of the CDR3: TGTGCCAGCAGCTATGGGCTAGGGAGACAGGGATCGGATGAGCAGTTCTTC. The whole variable domain, remainder taken from reference TRBV7-2 and TRBJ2-1, is GAGVSQSPSNKVTEKGKDVELRCDPISGHTALYWYRQSLGQGLEFLIYFQGNSAPDKSGLPSDRFSAERTGGSVSTLTIQRTQQEDSAVYLCASSYGLGRQGSDEQFFGPGTRLTVL.

J is TRBJ2-5 and V is TRBV28, with D maybe TRBD1 (5 bases). The V gene lost 3 bases and the J gene lost 5 bases, with 7 bases spanning the gap. Germline CDR1 and CDR2: MDHEN and SYDVKM. The CDR3 is made up of 12 amino acids. CDR3 DNA: TGTGCCAGCAGTTTCAACAGGGAGACCCAGTACTTC. Protein product: CASSFNRETQYF.

V usage is TRBV12-3 or TRBV12-4 and J usage is TRBJ2-7, with D possibly matching TRBD1 (5 bases). V was pared by 6 bases and J by 0 bases, with 9 bases between. CDR3 size: 13 residues. CDR3 sequence (DNA): TGTGCCAGCAGCCGACAGAACTCCTACGAGCAGTACTTC. Amino acid sequence: CASSRQNSYEQYF.

V and J are TRBV4-2 and TRBJ1-6, with D uncertain. Germline lookup yields CDR1 LGHNA and CDR2 YNFKEQ. Between the trimmed V and J ends, which lost 0 bases and 0 bases, there was a span of 6 bases. The CDR3 runs to 16 residues. This chain's CDR3 is CASSQEESSYNSPLHF. The CDR3 nucleotides are TGTGCCAGCAGCCAAGAAGAGAGCTCCTATAATTCACCCCTCCACTTT.

J is TRBJ1-6 and V is TRBV9; D is unclear. The CDR3 length is 13 residues. V was shortened by 4 bases and J by 10 bases, with 12 bases between the two germline ends. The V gene's germline CDR1 is SGDLS and CDR2 YYNGEE. DNA for the CDR3: TGTGCCAGCAGCTCATGGGGAGGCTCACCCCTCCACTTT. It specifies CASSSWGGSPLHF.

On this clone: Other DNA sequences in this sample translate to the same CDR3. V is TRBV18 and J is TRBJ1-5; D gene uncertain. The V end lost 2 bases, the J end lost 2 bases, and 7 bases lay between the germline ends. The CDR3 is 14 residues long. Germline CDR1 KGHSH, CDR2 LQKENI. The CDR3 sequence: CASSPSGGNQPQHF. As DNA, the CDR3 is TGTGCCAGCTCACCATCCGGGGGCAATCAGCCCCAGCATTTT.

This chain uses TRBV7-9 with TRBJ2-7, with TRBD2 matching 9 bases. The CDR3 extends over 16 amino acids. J was trimmed by 5 bases and V by 1 base; bases with no gene match: 9. From germline, CDR1 is SEHNR and CDR2 FQNEAQ (reference sequence). The CDR3 here is CASSLVGSGGSNEQYF. For the CDR3, the DNA is TGTGCCAGCAGCTTAGTTGGGAGCGGGGGGAGTAACGAGCAGTACTTC.

V and J are TRBV6-5 and TRBJ1-5; D ambiguous. Between the trimmed V and J ends, which lost 6 bases and 6 bases, there was a span of 12 bases. Germline values: CDR1 MNHEY, CDR2 SVGAGI. CDR3 length equals 13 residues. The CDR3 DNA reads TGTGCCAGCAGCCGGGGATCCTCTCAGCCCCAGCATTTT. Translating it yields CASSRGSSQPQHF.